This T cell receptor beta chain is drawn from a study of siplizumab effects on memory and regulatory T cells. General study findings and limits: Greater diversity than memory cells seemed evident in naive T cells, which also appeared to be major alloresponse contributors. Memory cells that were CD4+ and unstimulated gave rise to alloreactive sequences, which siplizumab significantly reduced. A minor share of alloreactive clones matched unstimulated subsets.

V lost 7 bases and J lost 6; bases outside the gene matches: 9. Germline V gene data show CDR1 as MNHEY and CDR2 as SVGAGI. This CDR3 has 14 amino acids. Some 93,000 TCR templates per sample were sequenced. The table came from immunoSEQ multiplex PCR; TCRdb's copy has only in-frame clones and leaves some out. The sample yields 90,000 to 120,000 clones, roughly 92% seen once. Regarding this clone: Its antigen remains unidentified.

Sequenced material: Tregs sorted from blood. This chain links TRBV6-5 with TRBJ1-1, with 9 bases lining up with TRBD1. The clonotype originates from a human donor in good health. CDR3 sequence: CASTNGQGRPEAFF. The DNA for the CDR3 is TGTGCCAGCACCAACGGACAGGGGCGTCCTGAAGCTTTCTTT.